This entry is about one T cell receptor (beta chain). This clonotype was picked up a small number of times. Its antigen has not been determined. Base qualities are not at hand, and no much larger clone is one base apart. TCR beta CDR3 regions were amplified from RNA transcripts for repertoire sequencing. A first-round RT-PCR used HTBI primers with the Qiagen OneStep RT-PCR kit, followed by a second-round multiplex PCR, size selection and purification. The libraries underwent paired-end sequencing with 100 bp reads on an Illumina HiSeq2000. The study's processing was this. SOAPnuke was used for read processing, and reads with adapters, uncalled bases, a mean Phred below 15, or no exact constant-primer or identifier match were discarded. High-quality paired reads were merged with COPE v1.2.5. Unique nucleotide sequences were defined as clonotypes and aligned to IMGT TRB V, D and J references using MiTCR v1.1. The analysis was limited to V-J combinations with a frequency above 0.0001, which together covered approximately 99% of repertoires. For each V-J combination, a TCR clonal expansion and chaos score was defined as F50 clonal expansion divided by the chaos observed in the TCRdist matrix. Welch's t-statistics and random forest were used to reduce features to about a dozen V-J combinations, which were fed into a naive Bayes classifier. The Morisita-Horn index was used to measure how similar the thyroid and blood repertoires were. TCRdb reprocessed the public reads (quality trimming at Q25 with fastp, clone calling with MiXCR) and kept in-frame beta chains. Every distinct CDR3 protein forms one entry, paired with its most common genes and DNA. TCRdb, not the authors, supplied the V and J calls. For this sample the table gives roughly 350,000 distinct CDR3 sequences, of which about a sixth were detected only once. About 2.4% of the sample lies in the top ten.

V drops 6 bases and J drops 6 bases, leaving 8 bases in between. The germline V gene (reference sequence) gives CDR1 as LNHDA and CDR2 as SQIVND. From its cysteine to its phenylalanine, the CDR3 spans 12 amino acids. The kept DNA is CDR3 alone, 36 bases in frame from the first base. This sample is part of a study of Graves' ophthalmopathy and Graves' hyperthyroidism (dated by TCRdb to 2016 to 2019). Study-level background: Peripheral blood was collected before any treatment was given, at the time of initial diagnosis. In total, under 150 blood samples were TCR-sequenced: around 42 ophthalmopathy, over 70 hyperthyroidism and around 17 hyperthyroidism-to-ophthalmopathy patients. The independent validation cohort included approximately 19 hyperthyroidism patients plus 17 patients who later progressed from hyperthyroidism to ophthalmopathy. Following sampling, methimazole starting at 30 mg daily was administered to hyperthyroidism patients, and high-dose intravenous methylprednisolone was administered to ophthalmopathy patients. A discovery set of 100 patients (approximately 45 ophthalmopathy, just over 55 stable hyperthyroidism) was enrolled to explore V-J signatures distinguishing ophthalmopathy from hyperthyroidism. The study used TCR beta repertoire signatures to distinguish Graves' ophthalmopathy from Graves' hyperthyroidism and to predict progression to ophthalmopathy. In about six hyperthyroidism patients, T-cell repertoires of thyroid tissue and blood were compared.

The investigation overall reported the following: In cross-validation, the 13-signature model distinguished ophthalmopathy from stable hyperthyroidism with about 88% sensitivity and about 84% specificity, and in the test set the corresponding values were roughly 80% and 76%. No statistical method was used to predetermine the sample size, and group allocation was not hidden from the investigators. In validation, the model predicted ophthalmopathy progression with about 70% sensitivity and less than 80% specificity; approximately 12 predicted patients were CT-confirmed with GO in a median of approximately 6.5 months. Among expanded thyroid clonotypes with frequency above 0.001, most also showed up in blood, which suggests that blood repertoires may reflect the thyroid immune response.

A patient counted as having stable hyperthyroidism if there was no progression to ophthalmopathy within 18 months of follow-up. Patients with hyperthyroidism were aged 18 to 65 years, had been newly diagnosed, and had a disease duration of less than 2 months. Patients with other autoimmune diseases, uncontrolled infections, pregnancy or lactation were excluded. Clinical symptoms, serum thyroxine, TRAb, thyroid ultrasound and orbital computed tomography were used for diagnosis. Using Ficoll-Paque density gradient centrifugation, PBMCs were isolated from 10 ml of fresh peripheral blood. Trizol reagent was used to extract the total RNA, and its quality was then checked on an Agilent 2100 Bioanalyzer.

The sequence links TRBV19 to TRBJ2-2; no D gene can be assigned with confidence. The receptor was isolated from an adult woman with stable Graves' hyperthyroidism. The sample taken for sequencing was peripheral blood. The DNA is TGTGCCAGTAGGACTTTAGCCGGGGAGCTGTTTTTT. Translated, it reads CASRTLAGELFF.